These T cell receptor beta chains were read from a single sample in a study of blood T cell repertoires in COVID-19. Repertoires were generated with immunoSEQ multiplex PCR, while TCRdb's copy carries only in-frame clones and drops some. The data hold around 100,000 clones, with under 85% observed a single time. Sequenced: peripheral blood. These receptor sequences come from a human donor in a cohort sampled during active COVID-19. Both conserved end residues are part of each CDR3. Fields, in order: CDR3 length, J gene, D gene, V gene, clone size, CDR3 DNA, CDR3 protein. A D gene is named only where the DNA matches it firmly. Rows may omit the clone size; those that give it use once, few, many or a size class.

len: 16
j_gene: TRBJ1-5
d_gene: TRBD1
v_gene: TRBV12-5
abundance: -
CDR3nt: TGTGCTAGTGGCCCAGACTCAGGGGCCCAGGGGGAGCCCCAGCATTTT
CDR3aa: CASGPDSGAQGEPQHF

len: 12
j_gene: TRBJ1-4
d_gene: -
v_gene: TRBV29-1
abundance: -
CDR3nt: TGCAGCGTGCAACAGGGCGGTGAAAAACTGTTTTTT
CDR3aa: CSVQQGGEKLFF

len: 11
j_gene: TRBJ1-3
d_gene: TRBD1
v_gene: TRBV12-3/TRBV12-4
abundance: once
CDR3nt: TGTGCCAGCAGTTTAGGGGACAGGGGTGGGTTT
CDR3aa: CASSLGDRGGF

len: 18
j_gene: TRBJ2-3
d_gene: TRBD2
v_gene: TRBV7-9
abundance: -
CDR3nt: TGTGCCAGCAGCTTAGGCCGTACTAGCGGGAGGGACACAGATACGCAGTATTTT
CDR3aa: CASSLGRTSGRDTDTQYF

len: 14
j_gene: TRBJ1-5
d_gene: -
v_gene: TRBV20-1
abundance: -
CDR3nt: TGCAGTGCTAGTGCAGACTCTAGCAATCAGCCCCAGCATTTT
CDR3aa: CSASADSSNQPQHF

len: 18
j_gene: TRBJ1-1
d_gene: -
v_gene: TRBV6-2/TRBV6-3
abundance: -
CDR3nt: TGTGCCAGCAGTCCCAGGGGCAGAGCCCAAACCCTGAACACTGAAGCTTTCTTT
CDR3aa: CASSPRGRAQTLNTEAFF

len: 12
j_gene: TRBJ2-1
d_gene: -
v_gene: TRBV15
abundance: -
CDR3nt: TGTGCCACCAGCGTTAGAGCCACGCGGCAGTTCTTC
CDR3aa: CATSVRATRQFF

len: 18
j_gene: TRBJ1-2
d_gene: -
v_gene: TRBV27
abundance: once
CDR3nt: TGTGCCAGCAGTTTGCGTTGTGGTTCGGGGGGAATTTGTTATGGCTACACCTTC
CDR3aa: CASSLRCGSGGICYGYTF

len: 14
j_gene: TRBJ1-2
d_gene: TRBD1
v_gene: TRBV2
abundance: -
CDR3nt: TGTGCCAGCAGTGAATTTTGGACAGGGTCTGGCTACACCTTC
CDR3aa: CASSEFWTGSGYTF

len: 16
j_gene: TRBJ2-5
d_gene: TRBD1
v_gene: TRBV9
abundance: -
CDR3nt: TGTGCCAGCAGCGTTGGACAGGGGGCGCCGGGTGAGACCCAGTACTTC
CDR3aa: CASSVGQGAPGETQYF

len: 16
j_gene: TRBJ2-5
d_gene: TRBD2
v_gene: TRBV9
abundance: -
CDR3nt: TGTGCCAGCAGCCAAGGGACTAGCGGGAGTTTGGAGACCCAGTACTTC
CDR3aa: CASSQGTSGSLETQYF

len: 15
j_gene: TRBJ2-1
d_gene: TRBD2
v_gene: TRBV28
abundance: -
CDR3nt: TGTGCCAGCAGTTTATCAGCGGGAGGGCTCAATGAGCAGTTCTTC
CDR3aa: CASSLSAGGLNEQFF

len: 13
j_gene: TRBJ1-6
d_gene: -
v_gene: TRBV9
abundance: -
CDR3nt: TGTGCCAGCAGCGCCCCCCCACCCTCGGCCCTCCACTTT
CDR3aa: CASSAPPPSALHF

len: 12
j_gene: TRBJ2-4
d_gene: -
v_gene: TRBV19
abundance: -
CDR3nt: TGTGCCAGTAGCGACGGGGGTGCAATTCAGTACTTC
CDR3aa: CASSDGGAIQYF

len: 13
j_gene: TRBJ2-7
d_gene: TRBD1
v_gene: TRBV6-4
abundance: -
CDR3nt: TGTGCCAGCAGCCGGACAGGGACGAGCGAGCAGTACTTC
CDR3aa: CASSRTGTSEQYF

len: 14
j_gene: TRBJ1-2
d_gene: -
v_gene: TRBV18
abundance: -
CDR3nt: TGTGCCAGCTCACCATACAGGACGGACTATGGCTACACCTTC
CDR3aa: CASSPYRTDYGYTF

len: 13
j_gene: TRBJ1-5
d_gene: -
v_gene: TRBV7-2
abundance: -
CDR3nt: TGTGCCAGCAGCTTACCGGGAAATCAGCCCCAGCATTTT
CDR3aa: CASSLPGNQPQHF

len: 13
j_gene: TRBJ1-2
d_gene: -
v_gene: TRBV5-8
abundance: -
CDR3nt: TGTGCCAGCAGCTTCGGGGGGGCAACGGGCTACACCTTC
CDR3aa: CASSFGGATGYTF

len: 15
j_gene: TRBJ2-5
d_gene: TRBD1
v_gene: TRBV4-1
abundance: -
CDR3nt: TGCGCCAGCAGCCCCGAAGACAGGGCAGGGGAGACCCAGTACTTC
CDR3aa: CASSPEDRAGETQYF

len: 14
j_gene: TRBJ1-2
d_gene: -
v_gene: TRBV5-1
abundance: -
CDR3nt: TGCGCCAGCAGCTTGTCGGGGATAGCGGGCGGCTACACCTTC
CDR3aa: CASSLSGIAGGYTF

len: 16
j_gene: TRBJ1-2
d_gene: TRBD1
v_gene: TRBV7-8
abundance: once
CDR3nt: TGTGCCAGCAGCTTAGAGGCCAGGGGGGCGGTCTATGGCTACACCTTC
CDR3aa: CASSLEARGAVYGYTF

len: 13
j_gene: TRBJ1-6
d_gene: -
v_gene: TRBV2
abundance: -
CDR3nt: TGTGCCAGCACCCGGCGGGAAAATTCACCCCTCCACTTT
CDR3aa: CASTRRENSPLHF

len: 15
j_gene: TRBJ2-7
d_gene: TRBD1
v_gene: TRBV18
abundance: few
CDR3nt: TGTGCCAGCTCACCACCGAAGGGACAGGGTTACGAGCAGTACTTC
CDR3aa: CASSPPKGQGYEQYF

len: 16
j_gene: TRBJ2-2
d_gene: TRBD1
v_gene: TRBV28
abundance: -
CDR3nt: TGTGCCAGCAACACCTGGGGACAGGGGCGCACCGGGGAGCTGTTTTTT
CDR3aa: CASNTWGQGRTGELFF

len: 16
j_gene: TRBJ1-3
d_gene: -
v_gene: TRBV18
abundance: -
CDR3nt: TGTGCCAGCTCACCACCGACGGGAATCTCTGGAAACACCATATATTTT
CDR3aa: CASSPPTGISGNTIYF

len: 15
j_gene: TRBJ1-1
d_gene: TRBD1
v_gene: TRBV18
abundance: -
CDR3nt: TGTGCCAGCTCACAAGGACAGGGGATGAACACTGAAGCTTTCTTT
CDR3aa: CASSQGQGMNTEAFF